The rows below give T cell receptor beta chains drawn from one sample of a study of CD8 T cells in ankylosing spondylitis. A single record per CDR3 protein comes from TCRdb applying MiXCR to the 5' RACE reads. The sample has fewer than 550,000 distinct CDR3 sequences, 5.3% seen once. The sample consisted of blood, either unsorted or a sorted T cell fraction (not recorded which). The receptors derive from a male donor with ankylosing spondylitis. The conserved cysteine and the conserved F or W are not part of the CDR3 here. A D gene is named only where the DNA matches it firmly.

V gene | D gene | CDR3 protein
TRBV30 | NA | ARERANEQF
TRBV2 | TRBD2 | ASSESLSGALPETQY
TRBV12-3/TRBV12-4 | TRBD1 | ASSLTGAGSGETQY
TRBV6-5 | NA | ASSYTPGNTQY
TRBV29-1 | TRBD1 | SVLTGAGEQF
TRBV6-5 | NA | ATGTVTGYT
TRBV12-3/TRBV12-4 | NA | ASSFIQNTEAF
TRBV5-1 | TRBD2 | ASKGSGRAAAYEQY
TRBV6-2/TRBV6-3 | NA | ASSLRQAHSNQPQH
TRBV19 | NA | ASSINIGQGAEQY
TRBV12-3/TRBV12-4 | NA | ASSPRGNQPQH
TRBV7-2 | NA | ASSLRKPGRRAETQY
TRBV20-1 | TRBD2 | CSSGLAGHKLENEQF
TRBV3-1 | TRBD1 | ASSTSRGDRDEKLF
TRBV20-1 | NA | SARVLVYNEQF
TRBV20-1 | TRBD2 | SARGGLAGGFYNEQF
TRBV24-1 | TRBD1 | ATSTAGGFSYNEQF
TRBV24-1 | NA | ATSDLRDWENGEQY
TRBV5-1 | TRBD1 | ASSPDRQGTGELF
TRBV29-1 | NA | SVGASNEQF
TRBV3-1 | NA | ASSQDRDEQY
TRBV4-1 | NA | ASSQDQVRSNQPQH
TRBV7-8 | TRBD1 | ASSLVGRGPFNSPLH
TRBV5-4 | NA | ASSRLAPGANVLT
TRBV4-2 | NA | ASSQEEVASYGYT
TRBV10-3 | TRBD1 | AISEGQDYGYT
TRBV21-1 | NA | ASSNPGQGIYEQY
TRBV28 | NA | ASNPPPGGKAF